The 15 T cell receptor beta chains below were found in one sample sequenced in a study of blood T cells in healthy people across ages. Alongside a J-beta primer mix, a sample-barcoded 5' primer served in a second PCR lasting roughly 7 to 11 cycles. TCRdb ran MiXCR on the 5' RACE reads and lists one entry per CDR3 protein. The sample includes around 1,500,000 distinct CDR3 sequences, 42% of them seen just once. Sequenced: blood. The source is a young woman in good health.

V is TRBV4-1 and J is TRBJ2-7; 10 bases are shared with TRBD1. V gave up 3 bases and J gave up 5 bases; unmatched junction bases: 10. CDR3 size: 16 residues. Per the germline V gene, CDR1 is MGHRA and CDR2 is YSYEKL. This chain's CDR3 is CASSHGRDRGIHEQYF. As DNA, the CDR3 is TGCGCCAGCAGCCATGGCCGGGACAGGGGAATCCACGAGCAGTACTTC.

This chain connects TRBV6-6 to TRBJ2-7; D assignment may be TRBD1 or TRBD2 (5 bases each). Trimming pared 4 bases from V and 6 bases from J, leaving 16 bases between. Germline V gene data show CDR1 as MNHNY and CDR2 as SVGAGI (reference sequence). This CDR3 has 14 amino acids. The CDR3 spells CASSFLGELGEQYF. As DNA, the CDR3 is TGTGCCAGCAGTTTTCTGGGGGAGCTCGGCGAGCAGTACTTC.

The gene calls are TRBV18 and TRBJ1-5, with D uncertain. Deletions cut 5 bases from V and 3 bases from J, with 14 bases between. Germline lookup yields CDR1 KGHSH and CDR2 LQKENI. The CDR3 has 15 amino acids. CDR3 residues: CASSSIVGVNQPQHF. In DNA, the CDR3 is TGTGCCAGCTCATCAATAGTCGGGGTCAATCAGCCCCAGCATTTT.

V usage is TRBV7-2 and J usage is TRBJ1-4; 11 bases are shared with TRBD1. The V gene's germline CDR1 is SGHTA and CDR2 FQGNSA. V lost 5 bases, J lost 7 bases, and 6 bases stayed unmatched. This CDR3 has 15 residues. Written as DNA, the CDR3 is TGTGCCAGCAGCCCGGGACAGGGGGACAGTGAAAAACTGTTTTTT. It specifies CASSPGQGDSEKLFF.

Points on this clonotype: At one of its ends the junction is not consistent with the germline gene, which may arise from a read error. The chain recombines TRBV9 with TRBJ2-5; D gene ambiguous. The germline V gene has CDR1 SGDLS and CDR2 YYNGEE. The CDR3 has 15 residues. The CDR3 DNA reads TGTGCCAGCAGCGTAGGTCCCACTCCCCAAGGGACCCAGTACTTC. The encoded protein is CASSVGPTPQGTQYF.

The rearrangement uses TRBV5-1 and TRBJ2-7, with 13 nucleotides matching TRBD2. With the DNA end fitting TRBJ2-5 better, the J assignment may be wrong. The CDR3 length is 16 residues. The V gene's germline CDR1 is SGHRS and CDR2 YFSETQ. The CDR3 protein is CASRGTSGEKGETQYF. The CDR3, as DNA: TGCGCCAGCAGAGGGACTAGCGGGGAGAAGGGGGAGACCCAGTACTTC.

The chain recombines TRBV20-1 with TRBJ2-7; TRBD1 agrees at 7 bases. V dropped 6 bases and J dropped 9; count of bases not matched to a gene: 14. Germline CDR1 and CDR2: DFQATT and SNEGSKA (reference sequence). The CDR3 covers 13 residues. CDR3 region: CSAEMGQNPRQYF. The CDR3 region has the DNA TGCAGTGCCGAGATGGGACAGAACCCCAGGCAGTACTTC.

The rearrangement joins TRBV6-5 to TRBJ2-2; D possibly uses TRBD1 or TRBD2 (6 bases each). Germline V lookup: CDR1 MNHEY, CDR2 SVGAGI. CDR3 length equals 16 residues. V lost 2 bases to trimming and J lost 6 bases, with 16 bases between them. CDR3 loop: CASSYPSGAYAGELFF. The DNA of the CDR3 is TGTGCCAGCAGTTACCCTTCGGGGGCTTACGCCGGGGAGCTGTTTTTT.

The chain recombines TRBV28 with TRBJ1-1, with TRBD1 matching 9 bases. Per the germline V gene, CDR1 is MDHEN and CDR2 is SYDVKM. The CDR3 has 15 residues. Germline trimming cut 7 bases from V and 0 bases from J; bases unmatched to any gene: 6. CDR3 nucleotide sequence: TGTGCCAGCACCATACGGGACAGGGTGAACACTGAAGCTTTCTTT. Its translation is CASTIRDRVNTEAFF.

This chain links TRBV20-1 with TRBJ1-6; a possible D gene is TRBD1 (6 bases). The CDR3 runs to 14 residues. V was trimmed by 0 bases and J by 6 bases, leaving 9 bases between them. CDR1 is DFQATT, CDR2 SNEGSKA, per germline (reference sequence). The CDR3 loop is CSARDRRGNSPLHF. The CDR3 DNA follows: TGCAGTGCTAGAGATCGCAGGGGTAATTCACCCCTCCACTTT.

The V call is TRBV4-1, the J call TRBJ1-6, with unresolved D. The CDR3 is 15 amino acids. V lost 4 bases, J lost 6 bases, and 13 bases lay in between. Germline CDR1 and CDR2: MGHRA and YSYEKL. CDR3: CASSPSRNSNSPLHF. The CDR3 bases are TGCGCCAGCAGCCCCAGTCGCAACTCTAATTCACCCCTCCACTTT.

The V gene is TRBV7-8, the J gene TRBJ2-3; 9 bases fit TRBD1. V shed 5 bases and J 1 base; nucleotides not matched to a gene: 4. Looked up from germline, CDR1 is SGHVS and CDR2 is FQNEAQ. There are 15 residues in the CDR3. CDR3 in DNA: TGTGCCAGCAGCGACCGGACAGGGGGCACAGATACGCAGTATTTT. Translated, it gives CASSDRTGGTDTQYF.

This clonotype appeared once. This sequence joins TRBV6-8 and TRBJ2-2; 11 nucleotides align to TRBD2. The CDR3 spans 20 residues. The V gene's germline CDR1 is MNHGY and CDR2 SAAAGT. V shed 6 bases, J shed 0 bases, and the junction held 15 bases outside the gene matches. As DNA, the CDR3 is TGTGCCAGCAGCCCAGCCCGTCTAGCGGGAGGAAGGACGAACACCGGGGAGCTGTTTTTT. As protein: CASSPARLAGGRTNTGELFF.

The chain carries TRBV18 and TRBJ1-4; D is uncertain. The V end lost 6 bases, the J end lost 6 bases, and 17 bases lay between the germline ends. In germline, CDR1 is KGHSH, CDR2 LQKENI. The CDR3 length is 15 residues. As DNA, the CDR3 is TGTGCCAGCTCGCCCTCGGGCCGACCGGATGAAAAACTGTTTTTT. It encodes CASSPSGRPDEKLFF.

The rearrangement links TRBV20-1 to TRBJ1-1; possibly TRBD1 for D (5 bases). The CDR3 consists of 12 residues. The V gene lost 5 bases and the J gene lost 1 base, with 8 bases spanning the gap. In germline, CDR1 is DFQATT, CDR2 SNEGSKA (reference sequence). The CDR3 sequence is CSASGRNTEAFF. The CDR3 region has the DNA TGCAGTGCTTCAGGGCGGAACACTGAAGCTTTCTTT.